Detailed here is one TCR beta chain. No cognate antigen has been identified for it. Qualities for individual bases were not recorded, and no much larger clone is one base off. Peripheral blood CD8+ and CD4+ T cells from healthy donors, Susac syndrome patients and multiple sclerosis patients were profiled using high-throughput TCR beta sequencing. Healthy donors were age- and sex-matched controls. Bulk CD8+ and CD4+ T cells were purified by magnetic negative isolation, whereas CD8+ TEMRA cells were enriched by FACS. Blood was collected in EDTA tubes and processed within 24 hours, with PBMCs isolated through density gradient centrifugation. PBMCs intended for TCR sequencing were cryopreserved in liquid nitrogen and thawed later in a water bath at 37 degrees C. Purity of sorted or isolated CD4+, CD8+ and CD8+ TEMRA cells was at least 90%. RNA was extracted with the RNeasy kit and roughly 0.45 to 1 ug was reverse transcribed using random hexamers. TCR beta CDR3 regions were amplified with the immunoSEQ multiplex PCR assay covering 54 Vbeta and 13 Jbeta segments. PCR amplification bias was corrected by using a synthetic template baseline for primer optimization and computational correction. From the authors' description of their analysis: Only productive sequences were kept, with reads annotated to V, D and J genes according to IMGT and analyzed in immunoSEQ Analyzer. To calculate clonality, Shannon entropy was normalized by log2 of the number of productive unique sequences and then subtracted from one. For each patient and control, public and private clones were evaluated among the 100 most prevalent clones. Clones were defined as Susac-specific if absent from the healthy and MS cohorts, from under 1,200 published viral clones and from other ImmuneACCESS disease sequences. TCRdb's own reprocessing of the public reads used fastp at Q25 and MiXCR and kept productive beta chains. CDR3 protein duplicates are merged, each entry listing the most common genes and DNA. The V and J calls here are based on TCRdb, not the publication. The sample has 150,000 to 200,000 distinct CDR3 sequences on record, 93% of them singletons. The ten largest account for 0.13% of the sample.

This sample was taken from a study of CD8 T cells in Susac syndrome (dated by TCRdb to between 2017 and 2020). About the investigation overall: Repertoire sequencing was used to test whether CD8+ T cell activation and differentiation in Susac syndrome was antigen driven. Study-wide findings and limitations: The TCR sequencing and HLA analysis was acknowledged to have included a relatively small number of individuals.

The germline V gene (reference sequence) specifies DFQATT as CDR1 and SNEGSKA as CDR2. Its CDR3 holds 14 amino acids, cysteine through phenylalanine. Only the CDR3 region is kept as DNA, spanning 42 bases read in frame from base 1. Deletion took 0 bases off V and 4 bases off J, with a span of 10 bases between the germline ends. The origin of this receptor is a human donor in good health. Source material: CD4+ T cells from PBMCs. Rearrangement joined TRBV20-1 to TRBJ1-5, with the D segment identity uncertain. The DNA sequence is TGCAGTGCTAGAGATTCATTTGGGAATCAGCCCCAGCATTTT. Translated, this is CSARDSFGNQPQHF.